This T cell receptor (beta chain) derives from a study of blood T cell repertoires in COVID-19. As for the study in general: Whether acute or convalescent, the COVID-19 samples came from the United States, Italy and Spain.

The assay was immunoSEQ multiplex PCR, and TCRdb's table has in-frame clones only and misses some. The sample contains tens of thousands of clones, approximately 80% of which appear only once. The Seattle site enrolled patients during active infection and followed them longitudinally. The germline gives CDR1 MDHEN, CDR2 SYDVKM. After removal of 8 bases from V and 0 bases from J, the junction contained 4 bases not matched to a gene. The CDR3 is made up of 13 amino acids. The sample taken for sequencing was peripheral blood. The clonotype originates from a man aged 25 to 40 with COVID-19, enrolled during active disease. The chain recombines TRBV28 with TRBJ2-7, with TRBD1 matching over 7 bases. CDR3 region: CASWDSSSYEQYF. In DNA form, the CDR3 reads TGTGCCAGCTGGGACAGCAGCTCCTACGAGCAGTACTTC.